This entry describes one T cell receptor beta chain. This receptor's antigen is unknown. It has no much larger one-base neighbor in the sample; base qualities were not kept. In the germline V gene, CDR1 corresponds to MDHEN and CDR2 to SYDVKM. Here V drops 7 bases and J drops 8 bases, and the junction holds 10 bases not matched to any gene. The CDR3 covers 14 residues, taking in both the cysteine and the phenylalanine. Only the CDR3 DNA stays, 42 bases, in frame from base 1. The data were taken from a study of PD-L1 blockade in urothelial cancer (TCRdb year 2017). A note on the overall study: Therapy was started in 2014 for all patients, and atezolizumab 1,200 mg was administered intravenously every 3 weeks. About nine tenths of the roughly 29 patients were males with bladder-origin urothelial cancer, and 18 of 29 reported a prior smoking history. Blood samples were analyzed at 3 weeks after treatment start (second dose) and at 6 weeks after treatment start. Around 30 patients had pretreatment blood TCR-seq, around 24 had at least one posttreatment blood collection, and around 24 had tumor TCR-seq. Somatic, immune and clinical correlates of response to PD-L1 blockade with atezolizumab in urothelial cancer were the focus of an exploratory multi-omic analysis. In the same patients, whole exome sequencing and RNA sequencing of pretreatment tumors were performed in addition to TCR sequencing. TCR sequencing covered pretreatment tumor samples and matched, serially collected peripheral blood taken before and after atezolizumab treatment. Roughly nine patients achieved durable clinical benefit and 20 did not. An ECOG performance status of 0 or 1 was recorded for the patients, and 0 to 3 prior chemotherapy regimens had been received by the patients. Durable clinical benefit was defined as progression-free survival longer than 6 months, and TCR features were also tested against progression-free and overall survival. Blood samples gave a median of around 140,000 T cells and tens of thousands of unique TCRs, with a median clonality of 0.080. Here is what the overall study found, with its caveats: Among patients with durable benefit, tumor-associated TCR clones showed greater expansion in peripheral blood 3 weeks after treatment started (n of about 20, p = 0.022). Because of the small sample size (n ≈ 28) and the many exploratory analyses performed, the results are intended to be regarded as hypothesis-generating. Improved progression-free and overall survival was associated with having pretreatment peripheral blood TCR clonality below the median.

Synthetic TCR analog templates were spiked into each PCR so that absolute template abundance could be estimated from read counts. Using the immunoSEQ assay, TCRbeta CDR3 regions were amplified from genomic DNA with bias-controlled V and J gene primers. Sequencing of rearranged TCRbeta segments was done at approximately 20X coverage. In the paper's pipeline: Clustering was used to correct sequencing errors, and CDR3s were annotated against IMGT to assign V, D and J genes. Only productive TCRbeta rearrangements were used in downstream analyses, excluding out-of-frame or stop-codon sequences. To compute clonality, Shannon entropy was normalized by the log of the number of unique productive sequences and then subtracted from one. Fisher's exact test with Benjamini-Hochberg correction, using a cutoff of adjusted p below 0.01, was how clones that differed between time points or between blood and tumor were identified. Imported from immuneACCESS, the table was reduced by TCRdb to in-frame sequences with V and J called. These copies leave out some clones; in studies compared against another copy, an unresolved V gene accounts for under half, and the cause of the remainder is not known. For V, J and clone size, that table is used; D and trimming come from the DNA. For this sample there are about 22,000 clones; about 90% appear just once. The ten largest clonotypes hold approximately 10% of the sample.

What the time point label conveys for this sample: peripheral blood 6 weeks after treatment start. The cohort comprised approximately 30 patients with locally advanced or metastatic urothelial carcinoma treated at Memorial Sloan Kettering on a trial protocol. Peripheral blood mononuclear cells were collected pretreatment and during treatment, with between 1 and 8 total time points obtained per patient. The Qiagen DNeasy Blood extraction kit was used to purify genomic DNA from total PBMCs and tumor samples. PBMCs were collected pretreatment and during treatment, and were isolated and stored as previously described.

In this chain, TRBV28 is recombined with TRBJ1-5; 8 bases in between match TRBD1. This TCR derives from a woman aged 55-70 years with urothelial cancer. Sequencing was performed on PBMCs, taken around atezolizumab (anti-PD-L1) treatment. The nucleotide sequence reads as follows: TGTGCCAGCACCCTGACAGGGGCCACGGAGCCCCAGCATTTT. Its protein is CASTLTGATEPQHF.